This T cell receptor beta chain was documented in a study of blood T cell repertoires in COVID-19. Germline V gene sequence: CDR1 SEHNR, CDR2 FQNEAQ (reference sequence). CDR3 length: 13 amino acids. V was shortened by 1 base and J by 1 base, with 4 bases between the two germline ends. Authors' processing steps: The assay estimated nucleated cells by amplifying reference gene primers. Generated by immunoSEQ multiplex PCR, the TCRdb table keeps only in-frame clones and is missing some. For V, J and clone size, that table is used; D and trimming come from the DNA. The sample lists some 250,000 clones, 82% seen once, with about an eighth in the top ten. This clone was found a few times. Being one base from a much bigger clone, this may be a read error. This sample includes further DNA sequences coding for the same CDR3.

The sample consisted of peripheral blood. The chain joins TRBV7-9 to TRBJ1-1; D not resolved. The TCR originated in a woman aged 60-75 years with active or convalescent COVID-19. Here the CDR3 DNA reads TGTGCCAGCAGCTTAGACAGGAACACTGAAGCTTTCTTT. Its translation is CASSLDRNTEAFF. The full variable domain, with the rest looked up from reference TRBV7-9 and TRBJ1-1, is DTGVSQNPRHKITKRGQNVTFRCDPISEHNRLYWYRQTLGQGPEFLTYFQNEAQLEKSRLLSDRFSAERPKGSFSTLEIQRTEQGDSAMYLCASSLDRNTEAFFGQGTRLTVV.